The rows below give T cell receptor beta chains drawn from one sample of a study of Ad26.COV2.S vaccination and SARS-CoV-2 variants. This table comes from immunoSEQ multiplex PCR, and its TCRdb copy is limited to in-frame clones, with some not included. Altogether 240,000 or so clones are present, more than 75% being singletons, with the ten largest covering around 10%. The source material was peripheral blood, sampled in a trial of Ad26.COV2.S vaccine versus placebo. The receptors come from a person between 18 and 60 years old who received the Ad26.COV2.S COVID-19 vaccine or a placebo. CDR3s include the opening cysteine and the closing phenylalanine or tryptophan. D genes are given only for firm matches. The size field is filled for only some rows; it gives once, few, many or a size class.

CATSPRPNTEAFF	TGTGCCACCAGCCCCCGGCCGAACACTGAAGCTTTCTTT	TRBV15	TRBJ1-1	NA	NA
CASSLGQGDEQFF	TGTGCCAGCAGCTTAGGGCAGGGGGATGAGCAGTTCTTC	TRBV7-3	TRBJ2-1	NA	TRBD1
CASSFGAGLDIQYF	TGTGCCAGCAGCTTCGGGGCGGGTTTGGACATTCAGTACTTC	TRBV7-9	TRBJ2-4	NA	NA
CATTPAGFTDTQYF	TGTGCCACCACACCAGCGGGATTCACAGATACGCAGTATTTT	TRBV15	TRBJ2-3	NA	TRBD2
CASSFGLTANEQYF	TGTGCCAGCAGCTTCGGACTTACCGCTAACGAGCAGTACTTC	TRBV11-2	TRBJ2-7	NA	NA
CARGQGASFGGYTF	TGTGCCAGAGGACAGGGGGCGTCCTTCGGTGGCTACACCTTC	TRBV19	TRBJ1-2	NA	TRBD1
CASSQEVGGVFYEQYF	TGCGCCAGCAGCCAAGAGGTAGGGGGCGTCTTCTACGAGCAGTACTTC	TRBV4-3	TRBJ2-7	NA	TRBD1
CASSVAFGQGGGGYTF	TGTGCCAGCAGCGTAGCATTCGGACAGGGGGGCGGTGGCTACACCTTC	TRBV9	TRBJ1-2	once	TRBD1
CASSSSDGSYEQYF	TGTGCCAGCAGCTCTTCGGACGGCTCCTACGAGCAGTACTTC	TRBV7-6	TRBJ2-7	NA	NA
CASSLGWAGELFF	TGTGCCAGCAGTCTGGGGTGGGCCGGGGAGCTGTTTTTT	TRBV28	TRBJ2-2	NA	NA
CASSVGRGRSYNEQFF	TGTGCCAGCAGCGTAGGAAGGGGTCGTTCCTACAATGAGCAGTTCTTC	TRBV9	TRBJ2-1	NA	NA
CASSLGFWTSVYNEQFF	TGTGCCAGCAGCTTGGGTTTTTGGACTAGCGTATACAATGAGCAGTTCTTC	TRBV7-8	TRBJ2-1	few	TRBD2